This T cell receptor (beta chain) was captured by sequencing in a study of monozygotic twins with inflammatory bowel disease. Using the 5' RACE reads, TCRdb records one entry per CDR3 protein without DNA. Its table lists around 220,000 distinct CDR3 sequences. Germline loops: CDR1 ENHRY, CDR2 SYGVKD. This CDR3 is built from 12 residues. The rearrangement links TRBV10-3 to TRBJ2-3. This sequence originates from a human donor with ulcerative colitis or Crohn's disease, or a healthy co-twin of an affected twin (not recorded which). The sequencing input was blood. CDR3: CAISEITDTQYF.